The 9 T cell receptor beta chains below all came from one sample that was sequenced in a study of cytomegalovirus exposure and HLA in healthy donors. The PCR contained 60 Vbeta and 13 Jbeta primers. The repertoire was sequenced with immunoSEQ multiplex PCR; TCRdb's copy has only in-frame clones and lacks some. The sample holds 150,000 to 160,000 clones, approximately 84% seen once. Material for sequencing was PBMCs. Receptor source: a woman under 30 in good health and CMV-seronegative.

The chain couples TRBV28 to TRBJ2-5; 13 positions agree with TRBD2. The CDR3 totals 16 residues. Trimming at V came to 6 bases and at J to 5 bases, leaving 9 bases not matched to a gene. Per the germline V gene, CDR1 is MDHEN and CDR2 is SYDVKM. CDR3 sequence reads: CASRSGLAGEGETQYF. The CDR3 DNA reads as TGTGCCAGCAGATCCGGACTAGCGGGAGAGGGGGAGACCCAGTACTTC.

The chain uses TRBV19 and TRBJ2-2; TRBD1 matches at 9 bases. Germline trimming cut 5 bases from V and 6 bases from J; bases unmatched to any gene: 7. CDR1 is LNHDA, CDR2 SQIVND, per germline (reference sequence). The CDR3 length is 15 residues. The CDR3 region has the DNA TGTGCCAGTAGTCAGGGGGACAGGGTGGCCGGGGAGCTGTTTTTT. It specifies CASSQGDRVAGELFF.

This sequence joins TRBV7-6 and TRBJ2-7; the D gene is possibly TRBD2 (6 bases). V was cut by 1 base and J by 6 bases, with 7 bases left in between. The germline CDR1 and CDR2 sequences are SGHVS and FNYEAQ. CDR3 length: 12 amino acids. The CDR3 DNA reads TGTGCCAGCAGCTTAGACGGGGGCGAGCAGTACTTC. Its translation is CASSLDGGEQYF.

The chain uses TRBV28 and TRBJ1-4; possible D gene TRBD1, 6 bases. V was pared by 6 bases and J by 3 bases, with 17 bases between. CDR3 size: 16 residues. Germline V lookup: CDR1 MDHEN, CDR2 SYDVKM. Written as DNA, the CDR3 is TGTGCCAGCAGGCGAGGGGGGGCGACGGCTAATGAAAAACTGTTTTTT. Translation gives CASRRGGATANEKLFF. The variable domain in full, completed from reference TRBV28 and TRBJ1-4, reads DVKVTQSSRYLVKRTGEKVFLECVQDMDHENMFWYRQDPGLGLRLIYFSYDVKMKEKGDIPEGYSVSREKKERFSLILESASTNQTSMYLCASRRGGATANEKLFFGSGTQLSVL.

The chain carries TRBV28 and TRBJ2-7; TRBD1 agrees at 7 bases. The trim removed 3 bases at V and 7 bases at J, leaving 9 bases unmatched. The CDR3 runs 14 residues. CDR1 MDHEN and CDR2 SYDVKM come from the germline V gene. CDR3 bases: TGTGCCAGCAGTTTCTTAGGGGGCGCAGGGGAGCAGTACTTC. This codes for CASSFLGGAGEQYF.

This chain uses TRBV5-1 with TRBJ2-7, with 7 bases aligning to TRBD2. The trim removed 3 bases at V and 6 bases at J, leaving 6 bases unmatched. This CDR3 is 13 amino acids long. In germline, CDR1 is SGHRS, CDR2 YFSETQ. CDR3 in DNA: TGCGCCAGCAGCTGGGGGGGACTTGGCGAGCAGTACTTC. Translation gives CASSWGGLGEQYF. Drawing the rest from reference TRBV5-1 and TRBJ2-7, the complete variable domain is KAGVTQTPRYLIKTRGQQVTLSCSPISGHRSVSWYQQTPGQGLQFLFEYFSETQRNKGNFPGRFSGRQFSNSRSEMNVSTLELGDSALYLCASSWGGLGEQYFGPGTRLTVT.

The chain carries TRBV29-1 and TRBJ2-7, with 7 bases fitting TRBD1. This CDR3 comprises 12 residues. V was clipped by 3 bases and J by 2 bases; unmatched bases: 1. Germline CDR1 reads SQVTM; CDR2 reads ANQGSEA. DNA for the CDR3: TGCAGCGTTGACGGGACAGCCTACGAGCAGTACTTC. Translation gives CSVDGTAYEQYF.

The chain recombines TRBV27 with TRBJ2-3; 13 bases align to TRBD2. Germline V lookup: CDR1 MNHEY, CDR2 SMNVEV (reference sequence). The J segment lost 4 bases and the V segment lost 3 bases, leaving 4 bases of the junction unmatched. There are 16 residues in the CDR3. In nucleotides, the CDR3 is TGTGCCAGCAGTTTCCAAGGGACTAGCGGGGCAGATACGCAGTATTTT. It encodes CASSFQGTSGADTQYF.

The rearrangement joins TRBV25-1 to TRBJ2-1; TRBD1 matches at 8 bases. V lost 7 bases and J lost 6; bases outside the gene matches: 5. Germline CDR1 MGHDK, CDR2 SYGVNS. This CDR3 has 13 amino acids. The CDR3 region is CASNNGQGNEQFF. The CDR3 nucleotides read TGTGCCAGCAACAATGGACAGGGCAATGAGCAGTTCTTC.